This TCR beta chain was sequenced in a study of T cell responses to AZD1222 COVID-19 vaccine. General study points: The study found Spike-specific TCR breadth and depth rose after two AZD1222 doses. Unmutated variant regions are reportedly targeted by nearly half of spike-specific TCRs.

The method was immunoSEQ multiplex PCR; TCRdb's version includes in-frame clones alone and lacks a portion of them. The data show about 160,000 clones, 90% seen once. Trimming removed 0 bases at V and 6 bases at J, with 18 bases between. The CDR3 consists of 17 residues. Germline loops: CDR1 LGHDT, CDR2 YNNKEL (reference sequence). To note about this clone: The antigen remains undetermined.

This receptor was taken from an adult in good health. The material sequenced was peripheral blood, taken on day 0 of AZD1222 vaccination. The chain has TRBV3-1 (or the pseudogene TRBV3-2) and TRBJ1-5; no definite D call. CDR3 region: CASSQEKGAKVGQPQHF. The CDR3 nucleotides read TGTGCCAGCAGCCAAGAAAAAGGCGCCAAAGTGGGTCAGCCCCAGCATTTT.